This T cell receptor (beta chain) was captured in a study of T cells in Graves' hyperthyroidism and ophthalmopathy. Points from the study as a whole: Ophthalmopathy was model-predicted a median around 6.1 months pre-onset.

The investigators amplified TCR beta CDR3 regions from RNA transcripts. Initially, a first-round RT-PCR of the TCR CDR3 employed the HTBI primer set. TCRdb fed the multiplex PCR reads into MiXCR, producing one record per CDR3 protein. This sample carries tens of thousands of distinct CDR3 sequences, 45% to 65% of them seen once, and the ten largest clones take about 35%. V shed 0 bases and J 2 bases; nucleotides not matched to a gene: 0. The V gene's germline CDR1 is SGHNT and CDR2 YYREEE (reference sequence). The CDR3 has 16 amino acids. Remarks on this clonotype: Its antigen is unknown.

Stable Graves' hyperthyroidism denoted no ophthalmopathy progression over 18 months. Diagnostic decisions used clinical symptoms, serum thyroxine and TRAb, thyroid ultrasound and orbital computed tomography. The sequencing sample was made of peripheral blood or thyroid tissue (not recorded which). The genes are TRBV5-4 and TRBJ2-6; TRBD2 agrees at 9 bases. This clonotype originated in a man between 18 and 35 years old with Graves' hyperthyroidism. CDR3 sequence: CASSLGGGAGANVLTF. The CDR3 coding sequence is TGTGCCAGCAGCTTGGGCGGGGGGGCTGGGGCCAACGTCCTGACTTTC.